Sequencing of this TCR beta chain was carried out in a study of cytomegalovirus exposure and HLA in healthy donors. The study, taken as a whole, reports: A later look showed TCR association rates differing by HLA locus, highest for DRB1 and lowest for HLA-C. The authors later found HLA-associated TCR beta chains more clonally expanded than equally common others.

Remarks on this clone: Its target is not known.

In the PCR, 60 Vbeta and 13 Jbeta primers were used. Sequenced by immunoSEQ multiplex PCR; TCRdb stores in-frame clones only, minus some. Among over 200,000 clones, roughly 80% were seen once, and the ten largest hold roughly 6%. Sequenced sample: PBMCs. The source of this sequence is a man aged 35 to 55 in good health and CMV-seropositive.

This chain's CDR3 is CASSFAGFSYNEQFF. The CDR3 nucleotides read TGTGCCAGCAGCTTTGCGGGGTTCTCCTACAATGAGCAGTTCTTC. This chain uses TRBV5-6 with TRBJ2-1; maybe TRBD2 (6 bases). The CDR3 is 15 residues long. Per the germline V gene, CDR1 is SGHDT and CDR2 is YYEEEE. Trimming removed 2 bases from V and 0 bases from J, with 9 bases in between. Combining the CDR3 with reference TRBV5-6 and TRBJ2-1 gives the whole variable domain DAGVTQSPTHLIKTRGQQVTLRCSPKSGHDTVSWYQQALGQGPQFIFQYYEEEERQRGNFPDRFSGHQFPNYSSELNVNALLLGDSALYLCASSFAGFSYNEQFFGPGTRLTVL.